This section outlines one TCR beta chain sequence together with its context. This may arise from a read error, as a much more abundant clone is one base away. The data are from a study of tumor and adjacent non-tumor tissue in lung cancer. Three rounds of nested PCR, following a modified ARM-PCR protocol, produced the TCRbeta library. TCRdb redid the calling of the multiplex PCR reads with MiXCR, one entry per CDR3 protein. The data contain roughly 75,000 distinct CDR3 sequences, around 80% of them seen just once; the ten biggest clones take up 51%. The template was RNA from unsorted bulk tissue. The normal lung tissue was taken more than 3 cm from the tumor edge. The germline V gene has CDR1 KGHDR and CDR2 SFDVKD. The CDR3 loop spans 13 amino acids.

The sequenced sample consisted of distant non-tumor lung tissue. The rearrangement joins TRBV24-1 to TRBJ2-4; D not resolved. This receptor was obtained from a man in his fifties or sixties with non-small cell lung cancer. This CDR3 is CATGEPNVDIQYF. The CDR3 region has the DNA TGTGCCACCGGTGAACCGAATGTGGACATTCAGTACTTC.